A single sample is the source of the 9 T cell receptor beta chains below, sequenced in a study of cytomegalovirus exposure and HLA in healthy donors. The PCR was carried out with 60 Vbeta primers and 13 Jbeta primers. Libraries were prepared by immunoSEQ multiplex PCR; TCRdb keeps only in-frame clonotypes and omits some of them. The sample records approximately 100,000 clones, 85% being singletons. Sequenced sample: PBMCs. The receptors come from a man aged 35-49 years in good health and CMV-seropositive.

The rearrangement links TRBV11-3 to TRBJ2-7; 13 bases fit TRBD2. The length of the CDR3 is 15 residues. Germline CDR1 and CDR2: SGHNT and YENEEA. The junction had 3 bases not matched to a gene; V was cut back by 5 bases and J by 2 bases. CDR3 region: CASSRTSGGPYEQYF. The CDR3 nucleotides are TGTGCCAGCAGCCGGACTAGCGGGGGCCCCTACGAGCAGTACTTC.

This chain links TRBV18 with TRBJ2-5; TRBD2 aligns across 7 bases. The end of the DNA is better explained by TRBJ2-7, so the J call may be wrong. The germline V gene encodes CDR1 KGHSH and CDR2 LQKENI. The CDR3 extends over 14 amino acids. Here the CDR3 reads CASSPRGRANEQYF. The CDR3 nucleotides are TGTGCCAGCTCACCCCGGGGGAGGGCAAACGAGCAGTACTTC.

The rearrangement uses TRBV5-6 and TRBJ2-7; no clear D gene. Germline CDR1 is SGHDT and CDR2 is YYEEEE. The length of the CDR3 is 14 residues. V lost 5 bases and J lost 2, with 14 bases in between. The CDR3: CASRQNPSPYEQYF. For the CDR3, the DNA is TGTGCCAGCAGACAAAACCCCAGTCCCTACGAGCAGTACTTC.

The V call is TRBV2, the J call TRBJ1-5; a possible D gene is TRBD1 (5 bases). The CDR3 covers 21 residues. Germline CDR1 SNHLY, CDR2 FYNNEI. Between the trimmed V and J ends, which lost 6 bases and 0 bases, there was a span of 30 bases. CDR3: CASRARGPGGMLTHSNQPQHF. CDR3 sequence (DNA): TGTGCCAGCAGGGCGAGAGGCCCGGGGGGAATGCTAACCCATAGCAATCAGCCCCAGCATTTT.

The chain joins TRBV2 to TRBJ2-1; TRBD2 matches at 16 bases. From germline, CDR1 is SNHLY and CDR2 FYNNEI. The CDR3 has 17 amino acids. The junction had 10 bases not matched to a gene; V was cut back by 6 bases and J by 8 bases. CDR3 loop: CASRAGTSGGAPDEQFF. The CDR3 nucleotides are TGTGCCAGCAGGGCCGGGACTAGCGGGGGGGCCCCGGATGAGCAGTTCTTC. Based on the CDR3 plus reference TRBV2 and TRBJ2-1, the full variable domain is EPEVTQTPSHQVTQMGQEVILRCVPISNHLYFYWYRQILGQKVEFLVSFYNNEISEKSEIFDDQFSVERPDGSNFTLKIRSTKLEDSAMYFCASRAGTSGGAPDEQFFGPGTRLTVL.

As DNA, the CDR3 is TGTGCCAGCAGTCGTATTGGCGGGGTGGGGGAGACCCAGTACTTC. Residues: CASSRIGGVGETQYF. The chain couples TRBV6-5 to TRBJ2-5; possible D gene TRBD2, 6 bases. The V and J ends lost 5 bases and 5 bases respectively, with 18 bases between them. The CDR3 covers 15 residues. Germline values: CDR1 MNHEY, CDR2 SVGAGI.

J is TRBJ2-1 and V is TRBV27, with 10 bases aligning to TRBD2. V shed 4 bases and J 5 bases; nucleotides not matched to a gene: 8. Germline CDR1 is MNHEY and CDR2 is SMNVEV (reference sequence). This CDR3 is 16 amino acids long. The CDR3 is CASSSPRTSGNNEQFF. In nucleotides, the CDR3 is TGTGCCAGCAGTTCCCCCCGGACTAGCGGAAACAATGAGCAGTTCTTC.

The chain recombines TRBV9 with TRBJ2-7, with D tentatively TRBD1 (6 bases). The V and J ends lost 2 bases and 2 bases respectively, with 11 bases between them. CDR3 length: 14 amino acids. Germline-derived CDR1 and CDR2 are SGDLS and YYNGEE. The CDR3 DNA is TGTGCCAGCAGCGTGAGGACAGACACCTACGAGCAGTACTTC. Its protein is CASSVRTDTYEQYF.

The chain uses TRBV7-9 and TRBJ1-2; possibly TRBD1 for D (5 bases). The V gene lost 5 bases and the J gene lost 7 bases, with 20 bases spanning the gap. Germline V gene data show CDR1 as SEHNR and CDR2 as FQNEAQ (reference sequence). The CDR3 totals 15 residues. CDR3 sequence: CASSQELEGPLGYTF. The DNA for the CDR3 is TGTGCCAGCAGCCAGGAGCTGGAGGGGCCGCTTGGCTACACCTTC.